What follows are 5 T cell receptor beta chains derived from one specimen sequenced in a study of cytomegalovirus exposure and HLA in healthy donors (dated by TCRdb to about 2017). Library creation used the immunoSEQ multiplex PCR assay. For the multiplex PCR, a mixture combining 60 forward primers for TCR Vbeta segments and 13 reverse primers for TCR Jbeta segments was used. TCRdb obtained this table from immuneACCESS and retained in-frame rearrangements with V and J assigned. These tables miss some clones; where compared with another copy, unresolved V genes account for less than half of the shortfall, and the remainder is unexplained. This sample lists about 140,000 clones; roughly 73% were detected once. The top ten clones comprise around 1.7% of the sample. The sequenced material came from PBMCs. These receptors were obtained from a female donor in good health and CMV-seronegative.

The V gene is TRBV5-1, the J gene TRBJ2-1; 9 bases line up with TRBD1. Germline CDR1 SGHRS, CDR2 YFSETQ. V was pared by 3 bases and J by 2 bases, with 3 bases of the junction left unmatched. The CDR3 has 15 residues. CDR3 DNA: TGCGCCAGCAGCTCAGGGACAGGGACCTACAATGAGCAGTTCTTC. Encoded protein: CASSSGTGTYNEQFF.

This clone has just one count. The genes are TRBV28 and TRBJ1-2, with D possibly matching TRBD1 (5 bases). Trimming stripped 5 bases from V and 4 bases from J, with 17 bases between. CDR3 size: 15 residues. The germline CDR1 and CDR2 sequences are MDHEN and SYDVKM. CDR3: CASSGTGRIGYGYTF. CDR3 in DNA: TGTGCCAGCAGTGGCACAGGTCGCATTGGCTATGGCTACACCTTC.

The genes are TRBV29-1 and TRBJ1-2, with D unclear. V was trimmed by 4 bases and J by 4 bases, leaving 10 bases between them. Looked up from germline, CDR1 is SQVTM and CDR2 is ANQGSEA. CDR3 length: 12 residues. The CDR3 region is CSVAGTSYGYTF. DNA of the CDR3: TGCAGCGTTGCGGGTACCAGCTATGGCTACACCTTC.

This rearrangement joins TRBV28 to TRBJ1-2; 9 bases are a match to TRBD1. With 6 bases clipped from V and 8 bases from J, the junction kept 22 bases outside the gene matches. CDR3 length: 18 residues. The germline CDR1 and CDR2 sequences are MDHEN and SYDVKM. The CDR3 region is CASSPGGTGNSGTTGYTF. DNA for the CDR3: TGTGCCAGCAGCCCTGGAGGGACAGGGAATTCCGGCACCACGGGCTACACCTTC.

CDR3 protein: CASSLDRAYGYTF. CDR3 nucleotide sequence: TGTGCCAGCAGTTTAGACAGGGCCTATGGCTACACCTTC. V and J are TRBV6-1 and TRBJ1-2; 7 bases fit TRBD1. In germline, CDR1 is MNHNS, CDR2 SASEGT. This CDR3 comprises 13 residues. The V gene end was trimmed by 5 bases and the J gene end by 4 bases; junction bases not matched to a gene: 4.